Listed below are T cell receptor beta chains from one sample, sequenced in a study of control samples from healthy donors and cancer patients. Sequencing used immunoSEQ multiplex PCR; TCRdb keeps in-frame clones, though not all of them. The sample contains fewer than 200,000 clones, around nine tenths of which appear only once. The sequenced material came from blood. The receptor source for this set is a woman between 25 and 40 years old in good health. CDR3s include the opening cysteine and the closing phenylalanine or tryptophan. Fields, in order: V gene, D gene, J gene, clone size, CDR3 protein, CDR3 DNA. D genes are given only for firm matches. Only some rows state a clone size, as once, few, many or a class for expanded clones.

TRBV9	TRBD1	TRBJ2-1	.	CASSPGTGGDEQFF	TGTGCCAGCAGCCCGGGGACAGGGGGCGATGAGCAGTTCTTC
TRBV6-4	TRBD2	TRBJ2-1	.	CASSHGTSVYNEQFF	TGTGCCAGCAGCCACGGAACTAGCGTATACAATGAGCAGTTCTTC
TRBV28	.	TRBJ2-2	once	CASSLLGANTGELFF	TGTGCCAGCAGTTTACTGGGGGCGAACACCGGGGAGCTGTTTTTT
TRBV27	.	TRBJ2-7	.	CASISRTTYEQYF	TGTGCCAGCATCTCAAGGACCACCTACGAGCAGTACTTC
TRBV12-3/TRBV12-4	.	TRBJ1-2	few	CASSPLGYGYTF	TGTGCCAGCAGTCCCTTGGGCTATGGCTACACCTTC
TRBV2	.	TRBJ2-6	.	CASRWGVYYSGANVLTF	TGTGCCAGCCGCTGGGGGGTGTATTACTCTGGGGCCAACGTCCTGACTTTC
TRBV29-1	TRBD1	TRBJ1-2	once	CSAYSNRDREQGGDGYTF	TGCAGCGCCTATTCAAACCGGGACAGGGAACAGGGGGGGGATGGCTACACCTTC
TRBV20-1	.	TRBJ1-1	once	CSAESVTEAFF	TGCAGTGCTGAGAGTGTCACTGAAGCTTTCTTT
TRBV5-6	TRBD1	TRBJ1-1	.	CASSFLDRGRTEAFF	TGTGCCAGCAGCTTCCTGGACAGGGGGCGCACTGAAGCTTTCTTT
TRBV6-5	TRBD1	TRBJ1-3	.	CASSYRGSPGNTIYF	TGTGCCAGCAGCTACAGGGGCTCCCCTGGAAACACCATATATTTT
TRBV5-1	.	TRBJ1-1	.	CASSLIAGEQAPAFF	TGCGCCAGCAGCCTTATTGCAGGAGAACAGGCCCCCGCTTTCTTT
TRBV7-2	.	TRBJ1-2	.	CASSLVVGGAQGYGYTF	TGTGCCAGCAGCTTAGTTGTAGGGGGGGCCCAAGGCTATGGCTACACCTTC
TRBV6-1	.	TRBJ1-1	.	CASSEDSNTEAFF	TGTGCCAGCAGTGAAGACAGCAACACTGAAGCTTTCTTT
TRBV19	TRBD2	TRBJ2-7	once	CASSHSSGPTYEQYF	TGTGCCAGTAGTCACTCTAGCGGGCCGACCTACGAGCAGTACTTC
TRBV7-9	.	TRBJ2-3	.	CASSLALLAEISTDTQYF	TGTGCCAGCAGCTTAGCGCTTTTAGCGGAGATCTCCACAGATACGCAGTATTTT